This T cell receptor beta chain comes out of a study of T cell repertoires in cytomegalovirus infection. Study in general: Selected CMV epitopes included recently identified HLA-C-restricted ones as well as well-studied HLA-B-restricted ones. General study results and limits: There were carriers of CMV plus the relevant HLA, and cumulative public TCR beta family frequency identified them.

In regard to this clonotype: Its antigen is not known.

Germline lookup yields CDR1 MNHEY and CDR2 SMNVEV (reference sequence). The ends lost 4 bases at V and 2 bases at J; junction bases unmatched: 7. This CDR3 is 16 amino acids long. From the reads, TCRdb called clonotypes with MiXCR, one entry per CDR3 protein. The data show around 200,000 distinct CDR3 sequences, approximately 38% seen once. The chain carries TRBV27 and TRBJ2-1; TRBD2 matches 8 bases. The sample consisted of CD8+ T cells from cultured PBMCs, taken from culture after CMV antigen stimulation. The receptor's source is a human donor in good health (CMV status not recorded). Some clones in this sample may be carry-over from other donors' samples. The DNA of the CDR3 is TGTGCCAGCAGTTCCGGAAGCGGGAGTACCTACAATGAGCAGTTCTTC. It codes for CASSSGSGSTYNEQFF.